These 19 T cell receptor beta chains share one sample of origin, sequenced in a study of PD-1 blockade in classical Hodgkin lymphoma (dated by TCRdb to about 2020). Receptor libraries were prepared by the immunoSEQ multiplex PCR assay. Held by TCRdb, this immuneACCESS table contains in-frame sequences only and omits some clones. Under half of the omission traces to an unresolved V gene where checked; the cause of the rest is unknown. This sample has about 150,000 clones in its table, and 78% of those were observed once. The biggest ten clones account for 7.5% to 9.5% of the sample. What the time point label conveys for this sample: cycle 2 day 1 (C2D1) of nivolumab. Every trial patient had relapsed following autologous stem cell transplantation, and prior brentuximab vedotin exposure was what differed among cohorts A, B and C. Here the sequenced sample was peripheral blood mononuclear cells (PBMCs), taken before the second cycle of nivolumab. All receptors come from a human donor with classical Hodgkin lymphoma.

This CDR3 reads CASRPGQGAYNEQFF. CDR3 DNA sequence: TGTGCCAGCAGACCGGGACAGGGGGCCTACAATGAGCAGTTCTTC. The chain couples TRBV27 to TRBJ2-1, with 11 bases identical to TRBD1. V was pared by 6 bases and J by 2 bases, with 3 bases of the junction left unmatched. The CDR3 spans 15 residues. Germline CDR1 and CDR2: MNHEY and SMNVEV (reference sequence).

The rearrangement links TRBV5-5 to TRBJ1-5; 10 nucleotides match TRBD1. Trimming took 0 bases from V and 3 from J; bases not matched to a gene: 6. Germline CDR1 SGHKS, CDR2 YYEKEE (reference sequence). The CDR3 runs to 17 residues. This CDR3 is CASSLAGTGASNQPQHF. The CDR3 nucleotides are TGTGCCAGCAGCTTGGCTGGGACAGGGGCTTCCAATCAGCCCCAGCATTTT.

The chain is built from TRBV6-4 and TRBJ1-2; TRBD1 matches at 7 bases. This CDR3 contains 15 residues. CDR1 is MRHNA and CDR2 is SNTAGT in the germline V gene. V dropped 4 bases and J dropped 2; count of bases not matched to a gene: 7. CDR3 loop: CASSVHRGSNYGYTF. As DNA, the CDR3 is TGTGCCAGCAGTGTTCACAGGGGATCGAACTATGGCTACACCTTC.

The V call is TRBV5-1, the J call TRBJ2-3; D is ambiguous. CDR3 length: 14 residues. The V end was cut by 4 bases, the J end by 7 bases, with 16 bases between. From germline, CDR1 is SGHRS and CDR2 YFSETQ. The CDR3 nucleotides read TGCGCCAGCAGCGTCTCGACGGCGGATAATACGCAGTATTTT. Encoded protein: CASSVSTADNTQYF.

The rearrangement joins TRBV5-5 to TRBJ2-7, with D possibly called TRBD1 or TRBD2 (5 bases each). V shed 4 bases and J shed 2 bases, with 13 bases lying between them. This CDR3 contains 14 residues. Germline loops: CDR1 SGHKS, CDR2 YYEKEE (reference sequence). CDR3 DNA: TGTGCCAGCAGCCCCAACCGGGACGCCTACGAGCAGTACTTC. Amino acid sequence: CASSPNRDAYEQYF.

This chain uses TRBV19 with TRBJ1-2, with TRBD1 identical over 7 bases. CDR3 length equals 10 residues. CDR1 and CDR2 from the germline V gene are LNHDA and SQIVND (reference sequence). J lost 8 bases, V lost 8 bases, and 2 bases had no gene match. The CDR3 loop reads CASSGGGYTF. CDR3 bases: TGTGCCAGTTCAGGGGGAGGCTACACCTTC.

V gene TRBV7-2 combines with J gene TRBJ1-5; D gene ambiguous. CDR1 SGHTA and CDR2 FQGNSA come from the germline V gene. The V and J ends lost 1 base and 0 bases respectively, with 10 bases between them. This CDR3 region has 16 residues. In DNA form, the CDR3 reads TGTGCCAGCAGCTTAGTTGGCGGCTATAGCAATCAGCCCCAGCATTTT. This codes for CASSLVGGYSNQPQHF.

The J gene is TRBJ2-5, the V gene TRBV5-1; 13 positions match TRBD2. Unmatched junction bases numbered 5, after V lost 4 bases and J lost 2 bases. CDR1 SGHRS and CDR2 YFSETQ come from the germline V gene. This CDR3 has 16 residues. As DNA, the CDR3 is TGCGCCAGCAGCACCGGGACTAGCGGGAATCAAGAGACCCAGTACTTC. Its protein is CASSTGTSGNQETQYF.

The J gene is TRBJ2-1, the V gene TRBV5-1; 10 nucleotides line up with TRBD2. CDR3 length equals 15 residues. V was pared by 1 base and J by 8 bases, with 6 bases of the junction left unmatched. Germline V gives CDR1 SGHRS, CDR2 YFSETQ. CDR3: CASSLPSGSPDEQFF. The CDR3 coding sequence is TGCGCCAGCAGCTTGCCTAGCGGGAGCCCGGATGAGCAGTTCTTC. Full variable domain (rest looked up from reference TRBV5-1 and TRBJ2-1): KAGVTQTPRYLIKTRGQQVTLSCSPISGHRSVSWYQQTPGQGLQFLFEYFSETQRNKGNFPGRFSGRQFSNSRSEMNVSTLELGDSALYLCASSLPSGSPDEQFFGPGTRLTVL.

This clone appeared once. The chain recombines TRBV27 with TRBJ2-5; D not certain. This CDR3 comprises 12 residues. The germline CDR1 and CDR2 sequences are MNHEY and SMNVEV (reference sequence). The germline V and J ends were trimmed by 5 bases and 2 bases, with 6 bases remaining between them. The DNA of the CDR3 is TGTGCCAGCAGTGATGATCAAGAGACCCAGTACTTC. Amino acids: CASSDDQETQYF.

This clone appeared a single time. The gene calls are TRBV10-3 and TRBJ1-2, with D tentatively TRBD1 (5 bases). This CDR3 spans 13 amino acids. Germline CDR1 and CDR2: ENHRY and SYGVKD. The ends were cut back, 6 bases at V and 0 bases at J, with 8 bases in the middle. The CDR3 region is CAIRVGANYGYTF. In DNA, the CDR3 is TGTGCCATCAGGGTAGGGGCTAACTATGGCTACACCTTC.

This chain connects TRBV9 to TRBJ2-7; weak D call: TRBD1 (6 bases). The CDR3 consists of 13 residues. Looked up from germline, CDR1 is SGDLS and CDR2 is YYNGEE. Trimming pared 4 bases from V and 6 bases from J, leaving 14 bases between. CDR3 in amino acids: CASSIFTGSEQYF. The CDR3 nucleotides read TGTGCCAGCAGCATCTTCACAGGGTCCGAGCAGTACTTC. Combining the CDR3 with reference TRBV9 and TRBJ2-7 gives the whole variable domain DSGVTQTPKHLITATGQRVTLRCSPRSGDLSVYWYQQSLDQGLQFLIQYYNGEERAKGNILERFSAQQFPDLHSELNLSSLELGDSALYFCASSIFTGSEQYFGPGTRLTVT.

Here the CDR3 DNA reads TGTGCCAGCAGCTTGCGGGGATCTGGCTACACCTTC. This gives the protein CASSLRGSGYTF. The V call is TRBV7-2, the J call TRBJ1-2, with unresolved D. Germline V gene data show CDR1 as SGHTA and CDR2 as FQGNSA. V was shortened by 3 bases and J by 7 bases, with 9 bases between the two germline ends. This CDR3 comprises 12 residues.

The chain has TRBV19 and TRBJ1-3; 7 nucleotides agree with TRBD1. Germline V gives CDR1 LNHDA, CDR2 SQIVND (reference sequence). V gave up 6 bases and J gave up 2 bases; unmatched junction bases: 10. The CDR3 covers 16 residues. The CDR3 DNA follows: TGTGCCAGTAGCCCGGGGACAGATCACCCTGGAAACACCATATATTTT. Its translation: CASSPGTDHPGNTIYF.

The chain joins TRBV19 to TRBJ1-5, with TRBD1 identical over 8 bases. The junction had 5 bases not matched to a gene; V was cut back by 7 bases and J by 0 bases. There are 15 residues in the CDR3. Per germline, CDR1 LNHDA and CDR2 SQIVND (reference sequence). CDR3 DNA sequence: TGTGCCAGTACCACAGGGGGTGGTAGCAATCAGCCCCAGCATTTT. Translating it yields CASTTGGGSNQPQHF. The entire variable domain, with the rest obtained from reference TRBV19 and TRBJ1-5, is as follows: DGGITQSPKYLFRKEGQNVTLSCEQNLNHDAMYWYRQDPGQGLRLIYYSQIVNDFQKGDIAEGYSVSREKKESFPLTVTSAQKNPTAFYLCASTTGGGSNQPQHFGDGTRLSIL.

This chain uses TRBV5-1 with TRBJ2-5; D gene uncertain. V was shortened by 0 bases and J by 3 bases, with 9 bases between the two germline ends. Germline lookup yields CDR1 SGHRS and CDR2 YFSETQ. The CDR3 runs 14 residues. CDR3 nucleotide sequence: TGCGCCAGCAGCTTGGAAGGCGGTAAAGAGACCCAGTACTTC. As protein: CASSLEGGKETQYF.

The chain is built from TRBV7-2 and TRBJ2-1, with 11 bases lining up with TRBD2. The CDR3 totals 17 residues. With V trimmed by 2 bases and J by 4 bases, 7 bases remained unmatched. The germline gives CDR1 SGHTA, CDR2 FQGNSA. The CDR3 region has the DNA TGTGCCAGCAGCTTAAGGGCTAGCGGGAGGAAGTACAATGAGCAGTTCTTC. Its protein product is CASSLRASGRKYNEQFF.

The CDR3 here is CASSPTGVQYGYTF. DNA of the CDR3: TGTGCCAGTAGCCCGACAGGGGTTCAATATGGCTACACCTTC. The rearrangement links TRBV19 to TRBJ1-2; 8 nucleotides line up with TRBD1. The CDR3 is 14 amino acids. Germline CDR1 is LNHDA and CDR2 is SQIVND (reference sequence). V lost 6 bases to trimming and J lost 5 bases; unmatched junction nucleotides: 8.

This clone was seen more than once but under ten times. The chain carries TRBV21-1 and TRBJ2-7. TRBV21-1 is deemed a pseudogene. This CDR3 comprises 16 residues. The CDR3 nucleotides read TGTGCCAGCAGCAATCATCCCACTGACCCCTCCTACGAGCAGTACTTC. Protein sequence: CASSNHPTDPSYEQYF.